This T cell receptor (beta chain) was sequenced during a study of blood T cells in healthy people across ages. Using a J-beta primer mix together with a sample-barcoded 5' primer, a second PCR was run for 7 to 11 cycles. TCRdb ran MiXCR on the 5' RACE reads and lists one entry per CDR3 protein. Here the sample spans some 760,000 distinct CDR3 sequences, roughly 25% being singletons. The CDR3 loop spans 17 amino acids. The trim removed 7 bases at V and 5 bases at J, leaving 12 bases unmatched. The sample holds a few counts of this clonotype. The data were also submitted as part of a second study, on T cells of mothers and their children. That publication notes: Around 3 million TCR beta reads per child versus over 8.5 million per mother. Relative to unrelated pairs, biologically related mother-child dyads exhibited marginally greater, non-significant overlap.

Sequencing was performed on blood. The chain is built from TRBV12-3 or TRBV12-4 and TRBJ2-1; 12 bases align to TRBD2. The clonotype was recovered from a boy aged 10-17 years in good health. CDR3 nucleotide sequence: TGTGCCAGCACCGTGAAGACTAGCGGGGGAGGCCACAATGAGCAGTTCTTC. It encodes CASTVKTSGGGHNEQFF.